Reported below is one T cell receptor beta chain. As yet, its antigen is unknown. The germline V gene has CDR1 KGHSH and CDR2 LQKENI. The length of the CDR3 is 14 residues. Between the trimmed V and J ends, which lost 6 bases and 4 bases, there was a span of 13 bases. Semi-nested PCR with Nested Universal Primer A followed constant-region reverse priming of full-length variable regions. A single record per CDR3 protein comes from TCRdb applying MiXCR to the 5' RACE reads. This table holds thousands of distinct CDR3 sequences, more than 50% found once. Whole-study results and caveats: Tumor memory CD4+ T cell TCR gene usage clustered with blood and lymph node memory CD4+ cells and lymph node naive CD4+ cells. Tumor Tregs overlapped most with tumor, then blood, naive CD4+ cells.

The sequencing input was tumor-infiltrating memory CD4+ T cells sorted from the breast tumor. The subset was: memory CD4+ T cells, CD4+CD45RO+CD25-. The chain employs TRBV18 and TRBJ1-5; D is undetermined. The source is a female donor with breast cancer. In nucleotides, the CDR3 is TGTGCCAGCTCGGGCAGCGATTCGAATCAGCCCCAGCATTTT. Amino acid sequence: CASSGSDSNQPQHF. The full variable domain, completed using reference TRBV18 and TRBJ1-5, is NAGVMQNPRHLVRRRGQEARLRCSPMKGHSHVYWYRQLPEEGLKFMVYLQKENIIDESGMPKERFSAEFPKEGPSILRIQQVVRGDSAAYFCASSGSDSNQPQHFGDGTRLSIL.